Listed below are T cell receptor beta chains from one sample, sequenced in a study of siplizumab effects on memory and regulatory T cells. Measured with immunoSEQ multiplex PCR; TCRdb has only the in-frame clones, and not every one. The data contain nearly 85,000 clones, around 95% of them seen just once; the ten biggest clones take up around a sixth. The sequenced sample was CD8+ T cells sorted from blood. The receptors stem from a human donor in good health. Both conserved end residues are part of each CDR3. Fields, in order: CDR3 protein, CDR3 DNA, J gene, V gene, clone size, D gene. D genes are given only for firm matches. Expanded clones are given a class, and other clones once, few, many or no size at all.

CDR3: CASSQGRGGSDHNEQFF; DNA: TGTGCCAGCAGCCAAGGCCGGGGCGGGAGCGACCACAATGAGCAGTTCTTC; J: TRBJ2-1; V: TRBV14; size: .; D: TRBD2
CDR3: CASSLGLAGTDTQYF; DNA: TGTGCCAGCAGCTTAGGACTAGCGGGAACAGATACGCAGTATTTT; J: TRBJ2-3; V: TRBV7-3; size: .; D: TRBD2
CDR3: CASSMGQGLNTEAFF; DNA: TGTGCCAGTAGTATGGGACAGGGGTTGAACACTGAAGCTTTCTTT; J: TRBJ1-1; V: TRBV19; size: once; D: TRBD1
CDR3: CASSVGRQGAGYTF; DNA: TGTGCCAGCAGCGTAGGTAGGCAGGGGGCTGGCTACACCTTC; J: TRBJ1-2; V: TRBV9; size: .; D: TRBD1
CDR3: CASSLAGEGTQYF; DNA: TGCGCCAGCAGTCTAGCGGGAGAGGGGACCCAGTACTTC; J: TRBJ2-5; V: TRBV5-1; size: .; D: TRBD2
CDR3: CASSIAGGFTEAFF; DNA: TGTGCCAGTAGTATAGCAGGGGGCTTCACTGAAGCTTTCTTT; J: TRBJ1-1; V: TRBV19; size: .; D: TRBD1
CDR3: CASSLFMGPSYEQYF; DNA: TGTGCCAGCAGCTTATTTATGGGTCCTTCCTACGAGCAGTACTTC; J: TRBJ2-7; V: TRBV5-4; size: .; D: .
CDR3: CASSIGTVSSYEQYF; DNA: TGTGCCAGTAGTATCGGGACAGTCAGCTCCTACGAGCAGTACTTC; J: TRBJ2-7; V: TRBV19; size: few; D: TRBD1
CDR3: CSLLEGPLEYGYTF; DNA: TGCAGCCTATTGGAGGGGCCGTTAGAGTATGGCTACACCTTC; J: TRBJ1-2; V: TRBV29-1; size: .; D: .
CDR3: CASSQDGWNQPQHF; DNA: TGTGCCAGCAGCCAAGACGGATGGAATCAGCCCCAGCATTTT; J: TRBJ1-5; V: TRBV4-2; size: .; D: .
CDR3: CASSSLPGITEAFF; DNA: TGTGCCAGCAGCTCCCTGCCGGGGATCACTGAAGCTTTCTTT; J: TRBJ1-1; V: TRBV5-6; size: .; D: .
CDR3: CASSPSETGLRGEQYF; DNA: TGTGCCAGCAGTCCGAGTGAGACGGGACTACGAGGGGAGCAGTACTTC; J: TRBJ2-7; V: TRBV27; size: .; D: TRBD2
CDR3: CASSFLAGGSGELFF; DNA: TGTGCCAGCAGCTTCCTAGCGGGAGGGTCCGGGGAGCTGTTTTTT; J: TRBJ2-2; V: TRBV11-2; size: .; D: TRBD2
CDR3: CASSLGRNTEAFF; DNA: TGTGCCAGCAGTTTAGGGAGGAACACTGAAGCTTTCTTT; J: TRBJ1-1; V: TRBV6-9; size: .; D: .
CDR3: CASSFENQPQHF; DNA: TGTGCCAGCAGCTTTGAGAATCAGCCCCAGCATTTT; J: TRBJ1-5; V: TRBV13; size: once; D: .
CDR3: CASSGLAGYNEQFF; DNA: TGTGCCAGCAGTGGACTAGCGGGATACAATGAGCAGTTCTTC; J: TRBJ2-1; V: TRBV28; size: .; D: TRBD2
CDR3: CASSSRPLVEQYF; DNA: TGTGCCAGCAGCTCGAGACCCCTAGTCGAGCAGTACTTC; J: TRBJ2-7; V: TRBV11-2; size: .; D: .
CDR3: CASSVDSSASSGNTIYF; DNA: TGTGCCAGCAGCGTAGACAGTAGCGCCTCCTCTGGAAACACCATATATTTT; J: TRBJ1-3; V: TRBV9; size: .; D: .
CDR3: CASSLVLAGVTQYF; DNA: TGTGCCAGCAGCTTAGTTCTAGCGGGAGTGACCCAGTACTTC; J: TRBJ2-5; V: TRBV7-9; size: .; D: TRBD2
CDR3: CASSPGLAGQETQYF; DNA: TGTGCCAGCAGCCCGGGACTAGCGGGTCAAGAGACCCAGTACTTC; J: TRBJ2-5; V: TRBV7-9; size: .; D: TRBD2
CDR3: CASSIGEQNEQFF; DNA: TGTGCCAGTAGTATAGGAGAACAGAATGAGCAGTTCTTC; J: TRBJ2-1; V: TRBV19; size: .; D: .
CDR3: CASSFSGGPPETQYF; DNA: TGCGCCAGCAGCTTCAGTGGGGGGCCCCCAGAGACCCAGTACTTC; J: TRBJ2-5; V: TRBV5-1; size: .; D: .
CDR3: CASSTNTGTGWNQPQHF; DNA: TGTGCCAGTAGTACAAATACCGGGACAGGGTGGAATCAGCCCCAGCATTTT; J: TRBJ1-5; V: TRBV19; size: .; D: TRBD1
CDR3: CASSHRGDYQPQHF; DNA: TGTGCCAGCAGTCACCGGGGAGATTATCAGCCCCAGCATTTT; J: TRBJ1-5; V: TRBV25-1; size: .; D: .
CDR3: CASRWGFTNTEAFF; DNA: TGTGCCAGTAGGTGGGGGTTTACGAACACTGAAGCTTTCTTT; J: TRBJ1-1; V: TRBV19; size: .; D: .
CDR3: CASSPSTEGDTQYF; DNA: TGTGCCAGCAGCCCCTCTACTGAGGGGGATACGCAGTATTTT; J: TRBJ2-3; V: TRBV14; size: .; D: .
CDR3: CASSLAPGQNTEAFF; DNA: TGTGCCAGCAGCTTGGCCCCGGGCCAGAACACTGAAGCTTTCTTT; J: TRBJ1-1; V: TRBV5-5; size: once; D: .
CDR3: CASSLAGALNYGYTF; DNA: TGTGCCAGCAGCTTAGCGGGGGCGCTTAACTATGGCTACACCTTC; J: TRBJ1-2; V: TRBV7-9; size: .; D: .
CDR3: CASSKGKGPGVGRGELFF; DNA: TGTGCCAGCAGCAAAGGGAAGGGGCCGGGAGTCGGCCGGGGTGAGCTGTTTTTT; J: TRBJ2-2; V: TRBV21-1; size: .; D: .
CDR3: CASSVDAGENTEAFF; DNA: TGTGCCAGCAGTGTAGACGCTGGGGAGAACACTGAAGCTTTCTTT; J: TRBJ1-1; V: TRBV6-4; size: .; D: .
CDR3: CASSVGGENTEAFF; DNA: TGTGCCAGCAGCGTAGGCGGCGAGAACACTGAAGCTTTCTTT; J: TRBJ1-1; V: TRBV9; size: .; D: .
CDR3: CASSQVGDQETQYF; DNA: TGCGCCAGCAGCCAAGTTGGCGACCAAGAGACCCAGTACTTC; J: TRBJ2-5; V: TRBV4-1; size: .; D: .
CDR3: CASLTPQGGVETQYF; DNA: TGTGCCAGCCTGACCCCACAGGGGGGTGTGGAGACCCAGTACTTC; J: TRBJ2-5; V: TRBV2; size: .; D: TRBD1
CDR3: CSGTTSGRIGDTQYF; DNA: TGCAGCGGGACGACTAGCGGGAGGATTGGGGATACGCAGTATTTT; J: TRBJ2-3; V: TRBV29-1; size: .; D: TRBD2
CDR3: CASRTGSAGELFF; DNA: TGTGCCAGCAGGACAGGGTCGGCCGGGGAGCTGTTTTTT; J: TRBJ2-2; V: TRBV6-5; size: few; D: TRBD1
CDR3: CASSTRTAPNYGYTF; DNA: TGTGCCAGCAGTACACGGACAGCCCCTAACTATGGCTACACCTTC; J: TRBJ1-2; V: TRBV27; size: .; D: .
CDR3: CASSVAAGPLSYEQYF; DNA: TGTGCCAGCAGCGTAGCTGCTGGGCCCCTTTCCTACGAGCAGTACTTC; J: TRBJ2-7; V: TRBV9; size: .; D: .
CDR3: CANPRWKREYEQYF; DNA: TGTGCCAACCCCCGTTGGAAGCGGGAGTACGAGCAGTACTTC; J: TRBJ2-7; V: TRBV18; size: .; D: TRBD2
CDR3: CASSLRNQPQHF; DNA: TGTGCCAGTAGTTTAAGAAATCAGCCCCAGCATTTT; J: TRBJ1-5; V: TRBV19; size: medium-sized; D: .
CDR3: CASQLEGLDTQYF; DNA: TGTGCCAGTCAGTTGGAGGGCCTCGATACGCAGTATTTT; J: TRBJ2-3; V: TRBV27; size: .; D: .
CDR3: CASSLGVSGSYEQYF; DNA: TGTGCCAGCAGCTTGGGTGTTAGCGGCTCCTACGAGCAGTACTTC; J: TRBJ2-7; V: TRBV5-4; size: few; D: .